The 13 T cell receptor beta chains below all came from one sample that was sequenced in a study of T-cell reconstitution after alpha-beta-depleted transplantation in children. During its preparation, the TCRbeta library received unique molecular identifiers. In TCRdb, the PCR reads were re-called with MiXCR into one record per CDR3 protein. In the table there are around 300,000 distinct CDR3 sequences, 10% of which are singletons. Sample: PBMCs, taken before TCRalphabeta/CD19-depleted stem cell transplant. The origin of the receptors is a boy in the first two years of life with acute myeloid leukemia, due to receive a stem cell transplant.

A remark on this clonotype: A much bigger clone sits one base away, suggesting this may be a read error. The chain carries TRBV6-2 or TRBV6-3 and TRBJ2-3, with TRBD2 matching 13 bases. After removal of 5 bases from V and 1 base from J, the junction contained 15 bases not matched to a gene. Germline CDR1 and CDR2: MNHEY and SVGEGT. This CDR3 has 20 residues. The CDR3 sequence: CASSPPTSGGAKVCTDTQYF. In DNA, the CDR3 is TGTGCCAGCAGTCCGCCCACTAGCGGGGGGGCCAAGGTGTGCACAGATACGCAGTATTTT.

This clonotype showed up many times. This chain connects TRBV7-2 to TRBJ2-7, with 8 bases that match TRBD2. Germline trimming cut 5 bases from V and 4 bases from J; bases unmatched to any gene: 13. The CDR3 loop spans 16 amino acids. In germline, CDR1 is SGHTA, CDR2 FQGNSA. Written as DNA, the CDR3 is TGTGCCAGCAGCGCCCGAGGGGAGCGGGGGCCGTACGAGCAGTACTTC. Translated: CASSARGERGPYEQYF.

This clonotype was observed many times. The J gene is TRBJ2-7, the V gene TRBV10-3; a possible D gene is TRBD1 (6 bases). CDR1 is ENHRY and CDR2 is SYGVKD in the germline V gene. This CDR3 region has 14 residues. The germline V and J ends were trimmed by 6 bases and 3 bases, with 15 bases remaining between them. CDR3 protein: CAIRKQGFLYEQYF. In DNA form, the CDR3 reads TGTGCCATCAGAAAACAGGGTTTTCTCTACGAGCAGTACTTC.

This clonotype was seen ten or more times. This chain connects TRBV7-8 to TRBJ2-7, with 9 bases matching TRBD2. CDR3 length: 15 residues. Germline CDR1 and CDR2: SGHVS and FQNEAQ. V shed 2 bases, J shed 1 base, and the junction held 3 bases outside the gene matches. CDR3 region: CASSLNSGSSYEQYF. CDR3 sequence (DNA): TGTGCCAGCAGCTTAAATAGCGGGAGTTCCTACGAGCAGTACTTC.

This clonotype appeared many times. The chain joins TRBV6-5 to TRBJ1-4; unclear D gene. Germline CDR1 reads MNHEY; CDR2 reads SVGAGI. V was cut by 0 bases and J by 1 base, with 12 bases left in between. This CDR3 comprises 17 residues. CDR3 residues: CASSYSNRRGTNEKLFF. The DNA for the CDR3 is TGTGCCAGCAGTTACTCGAACCGTCGAGGAACTAATGAAAAACTGTTTTTT.

This clonotype showed up just once. Since a much larger clone is just one base distant, this may be a read error. The conserved phenylalanine or tryptophan normally closing the CDR3 is absent here, so this likely arose from a read error. This chain joins TRBV4-2 and TRBJ2-7; 9 bases fit TRBD2. Germline V gene data show CDR1 as LGHNA and CDR2 as YNFKEQ. The CDR3 has 15 residues. V gave up 8 bases and J gave up 4 bases; unmatched junction bases: 12. The DNA of the CDR3 is TGTGCCAGCCGACCGTTAGCGGGAGAGGCTTACGAGCAGTACCTC. Its translation is CASRPLAGEAYEQYL.

This clonotype was found a few times. The chain combines TRBV4-1 with TRBJ2-1, with a possible D match to TRBD2 (7 bases). The V end was cut by 4 bases, the J end by 4 bases, with 20 bases between. The CDR3 is 17 amino acids. Germline CDR1 reads MGHRA; CDR2 reads YSYEKL. CDR3 loop: CASSLNIYRGAYNEQFF. CDR3 DNA sequence: TGCGCCAGCAGCCTCAACATCTACCGGGGGGCGTACAATGAGCAGTTCTTC.

This rearrangement joins TRBV20-1 to TRBJ2-3; 11 bases are a match to TRBD2. This CDR3 spans 17 amino acids. V dropped 7 bases and J dropped 0; count of bases not matched to a gene: 12. Germline CDR1 and CDR2: DFQATT and SNEGSKA (reference sequence). The CDR3 DNA is TGCAGTGTAACGATAGCGGGGGGGCCTTCTAGCACAGATACGCAGTATTTT. This encodes CSVTIAGGPSSTDTQYF.

This clonotype was detected only a few times. The J gene is TRBJ2-5, the V gene TRBV12-3 or TRBV12-4; TRBD2 matches 10 bases. This CDR3 is 15 amino acids long. V trimming: 3 bases; J trimming: 6 bases; junction bases outside the gene matches: 7. The CDR3 bases are TGTGCCAGCAGTTTTAGTAGCGGGGGGTTAAAGACCCAGTACTTC. It yields the protein CASSFSSGGLKTQYF.

This chain joins TRBV7-8 and TRBJ1-1, with 10 bases lining up with TRBD1. The CDR3 has 15 amino acids. The germline V gene has CDR1 SGHVS and CDR2 FQNEAQ. The junction had 3 bases not matched to a gene; V was cut back by 3 bases and J by 2 bases. CDR3 amino acids: CASSLGTGVNTEAFF. In DNA form, the CDR3 reads TGTGCCAGCAGCTTGGGGACAGGGGTTAACACTGAAGCTTTCTTT.

This clonotype was seen ten or more times. The chain combines TRBV5-5 with TRBJ2-4, with TRBD1 matching 9 bases. V shed 3 bases and J 6 bases; nucleotides not matched to a gene: 7. The CDR3 sequence is 15 residues long. The germline gives CDR1 SGHKS, CDR2 YYEKEE (reference sequence). The CDR3 DNA reads TGTGCCAGCAGCTCCCGGACAGGGGAGAGAAACATTCAGTACTTC. Its protein product is CASSSRTGERNIQYF. The full variable domain, in which reference TRBV5-5 and TRBJ2-4 provide the parts outside the CDR3, is DAGVTQSPTHLIKTRGQQVTLRCSPISGHKSVSWYQQVLGQGPQFIFQYYEKEERGRGNFPDRFSARQFPNYSSELNVNALLLGDSALYLCASSSRTGERNIQYFGAGTRLSVL.

This clonotype was detected only a few times. This sequence joins TRBV7-8 and TRBJ1-1; 9 bases agree with TRBD1. Looked up from germline, CDR1 is SGHVS and CDR2 is FQNEAQ. CDR3 length: 14 amino acids. Trimming at V came to 4 bases and at J to 4 bases, leaving 4 bases not matched to a gene. CDR3 bases: TGTGCCAGCAGCTCGCGGGACAGGGCCACTGAAGCTTTCTTT. Translated: CASSSRDRATEAFF.

This clonotype has only a few counts. V is TRBV27 and J is TRBJ2-3, with TRBD2 matching 11 bases. Germline V gives CDR1 MNHEY, CDR2 SMNVEV (reference sequence). The CDR3 has 17 amino acids. Losses at the gene ends were 5 bases for V and 2 bases for J; bases not matched to a gene: 9. This CDR3 reads CASSTPLSGRVTDTQYF. The CDR3 DNA reads as TGTGCCAGCAGTACACCCCTTAGCGGGAGGGTCACAGATACGCAGTATTTT.